These 10 T cell receptor beta chains originate from one sample sequenced in a study of Tregs in tolerant kidney transplant recipients. Mixed chimerism was transient after nonmyeloablative marrow transplants from related graft donors. Some clones are missing from TCRdb's copy, which holds only in-frame ones; the method was immunoSEQ multiplex PCR. Among about 64,000 clones, about 89% were seen once, and the ten largest hold 3.5% to 4.5%. The source was CD4+ T cells from blood (PBMCs), collected 6 months after the transplant. Receptor source: a human patient who received a combined kidney and bone marrow transplant. Some T cells may be supplied by the graft donor.

DNA for the CDR3: TGTGCCAGTAGTATACGGGGTACGGAGGGTGAAAAACTGTTTTTT. Its protein product is CASSIRGTEGEKLFF. The chain links TRBV19 to TRBJ1-4; no firm D call. The CDR3 consists of 15 residues. The V gene's germline CDR1 is LNHDA and CDR2 SQIVND (reference sequence). The V gene lost 2 bases and the J gene lost 7 bases, with 14 bases spanning the gap.

This clone was detected a few times. The V and J genes are TRBV4-2 and TRBJ1-3; tentative D call: TRBD1 (5 bases). Per germline, CDR1 LGHNA and CDR2 YNFKEQ. The V end lost 0 bases, the J end lost 4 bases, and 10 bases lay between the germline ends. CDR3 length: 15 residues. CDR3 amino acids: CASSQDRGAGNTIYF. The DNA of the CDR3 is TGTGCCAGCAGCCAAGATAGGGGTGCCGGAAACACCATATATTTT.

The chain uses TRBV5-4 and TRBJ2-7; TRBD2 agrees at 12 bases. The CDR3 is made up of 15 amino acids. Germline assignment: CDR1 SGHNT and CDR2 YYREEE (reference sequence). V trimming: 5 bases; J trimming: 7 bases; junction bases outside the gene matches: 10. The CDR3 loop is CASRNLAGGPREQYF. The CDR3 nucleotides read TGTGCCAGCAGGAACCTAGCGGGAGGGCCGAGGGAGCAGTACTTC.

The chain combines TRBV4-3 with TRBJ2-2; 9 nucleotides agree with TRBD1. CDR1 is LGHNA, CDR2 YSLEER, per germline. Trimming at V came to 3 bases and at J to 6 bases, leaving 8 bases not matched to a gene. The CDR3 runs to 16 residues. The CDR3 region is CASSHGGTGFSGELFF. The CDR3, as DNA: TGCGCCAGCAGCCATGGTGGGACAGGGTTTTCCGGGGAGCTGTTTTTT.

The rearrangement joins TRBV7-8 to TRBJ2-1, with D uncertain. The V gene's germline CDR1 is SGHVS and CDR2 FQNEAQ. V lost 7 bases to trimming and J lost 5 bases, with 15 bases between them. This CDR3 is built from 14 residues. In DNA form, the CDR3 reads TGTGCCAGCACCGCCCTAGGTCGAGACAATGAGCAGTTCTTC. It encodes CASTALGRDNEQFF.

The genes are TRBV7-2 and TRBJ2-3; 7 bases agree with TRBD2. This CDR3 has 16 residues. CDR1 is SGHTA and CDR2 is FQGNSA in the germline V gene. Losses at the gene ends were 0 bases for V and 2 bases for J; bases not matched to a gene: 5. In DNA, the CDR3 is TGTGCCAGCAGCTTAGCGCTGGGACTACCCACAGATACGCAGTATTTT. This gives the protein CASSLALGLPTDTQYF. Variable domain in full (rest from reference TRBV7-2 and TRBJ2-3): GAGVSQSPSNKVTEKGKDVELRCDPISGHTALYWYRQSLGQGLEFLIYFQGNSAPDKSGLPSDRFSAERTGGSVSTLTIQRTQQEDSAVYLCASSLALGLPTDTQYFGPGTRLTVL.

The J gene is TRBJ1-2, the V gene TRBV9; D perhaps matches TRBD1 (5 bases). Trimming removed 0 bases from V and 4 bases from J, with 10 bases in between. The length of the CDR3 is 14 residues. CDR1 and CDR2 from the germline V gene are SGDLS and YYNGEE. CDR3 amino acids: CASSVAAGGYGYTF. The CDR3 DNA is TGTGCCAGCAGCGTAGCGGCGGGGGGCTATGGCTACACCTTC.

The chain employs TRBV9 and TRBJ2-7, with TRBD2 matching over 8 bases. The junction had 5 bases not matched to a gene; V was cut back by 3 bases and J by 3 bases. CDR3 length equals 14 residues. Germline CDR1 and CDR2: SGDLS and YYNGEE. The DNA of the CDR3 is TGTGCCAGCAGCGAGAGACTAGCGAGCTACGAGCAGTACTTC. Its translation is CASSERLASYEQYF. Full variable domain (remainder filled in from reference TRBV9 and TRBJ2-7): DSGVTQTPKHLITATGQRVTLRCSPRSGDLSVYWYQQSLDQGLQFLIQYYNGEERAKGNILERFSAQQFPDLHSELNLSSLELGDSALYFCASSERLASYEQYFGPGTRLTVT.

The chain couples TRBV6-1 to TRBJ2-5; D is unresolved. The V gene lost 4 bases and the J gene lost 6 bases, with 9 bases spanning the gap. This CDR3 comprises 12 residues. Germline-derived CDR1 and CDR2 are MNHNS and SASEGT. This CDR3 reads CASSGGWKTQYF. The CDR3 DNA sequence: TGTGCCAGCAGTGGAGGTTGGAAGACCCAGTACTTC.

On this clone itself: An end of the junction differs from the germline gene, which may be a read error. The rearrangement links TRBV15 to TRBJ2-2; D possibly corresponds to TRBD2 (6 bases). CDR1 is LNHNV and CDR2 is YYDKDF in the germline V gene (reference sequence). The CDR3 covers 16 residues. This chain's CDR3 is CATSGILGSGTGGLFF. CDR3 bases: TGTGCCACCAGCGGGATTTTGGGGTCGGGCACCGGGGGGCTGTTTTTT.